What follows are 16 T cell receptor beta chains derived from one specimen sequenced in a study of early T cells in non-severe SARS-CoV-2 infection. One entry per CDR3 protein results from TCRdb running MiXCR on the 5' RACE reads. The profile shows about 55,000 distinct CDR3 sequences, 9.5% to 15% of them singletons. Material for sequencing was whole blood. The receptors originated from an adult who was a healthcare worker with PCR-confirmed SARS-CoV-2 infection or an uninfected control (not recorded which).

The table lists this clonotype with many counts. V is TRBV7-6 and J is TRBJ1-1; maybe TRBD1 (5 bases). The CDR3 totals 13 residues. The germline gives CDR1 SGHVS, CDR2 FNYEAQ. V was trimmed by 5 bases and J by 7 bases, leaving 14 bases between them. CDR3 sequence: CASSAQGIGEAFF. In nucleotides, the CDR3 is TGTGCCAGCAGCGCCCAGGGTATTGGTGAAGCTTTCTTT.

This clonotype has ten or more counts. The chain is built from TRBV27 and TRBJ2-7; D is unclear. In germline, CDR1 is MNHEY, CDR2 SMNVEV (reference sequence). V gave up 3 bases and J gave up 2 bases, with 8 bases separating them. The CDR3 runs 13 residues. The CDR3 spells CASSLERTYEQYF. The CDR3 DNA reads TGTGCCAGCAGTTTGGAGAGGACCTACGAGCAGTACTTC.

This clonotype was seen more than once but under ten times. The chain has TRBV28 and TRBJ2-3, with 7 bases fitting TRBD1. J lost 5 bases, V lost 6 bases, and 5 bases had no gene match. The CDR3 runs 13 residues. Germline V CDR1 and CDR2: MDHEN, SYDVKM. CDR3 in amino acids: CASRQTGLDTQYF. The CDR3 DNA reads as TGTGCCAGCAGACAGACAGGGTTAGATACGCAGTATTTT.

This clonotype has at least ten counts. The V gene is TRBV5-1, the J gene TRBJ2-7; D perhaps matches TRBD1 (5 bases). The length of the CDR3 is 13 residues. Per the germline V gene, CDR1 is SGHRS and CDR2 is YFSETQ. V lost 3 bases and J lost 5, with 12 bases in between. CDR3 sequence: CASSYLWGDEQYF. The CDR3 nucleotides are TGCGCCAGCAGCTACCTCTGGGGCGACGAGCAGTACTTC.

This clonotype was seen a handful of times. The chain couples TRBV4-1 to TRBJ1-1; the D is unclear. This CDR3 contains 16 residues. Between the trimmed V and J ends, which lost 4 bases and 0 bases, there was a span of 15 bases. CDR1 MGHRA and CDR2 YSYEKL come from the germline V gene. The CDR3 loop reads CASSPGQLIMNTEAFF. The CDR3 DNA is TGCGCCAGCAGCCCGGGCCAACTAATTATGAACACTGAAGCTTTCTTT.

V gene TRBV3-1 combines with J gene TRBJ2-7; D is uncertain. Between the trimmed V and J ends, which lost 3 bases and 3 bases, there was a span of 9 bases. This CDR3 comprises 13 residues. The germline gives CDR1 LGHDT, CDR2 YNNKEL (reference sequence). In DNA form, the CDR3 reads TGTGCCAGCAGCCAGTTACTAAACTACGAGCAGTACTTC. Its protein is CASSQLLNYEQYF.

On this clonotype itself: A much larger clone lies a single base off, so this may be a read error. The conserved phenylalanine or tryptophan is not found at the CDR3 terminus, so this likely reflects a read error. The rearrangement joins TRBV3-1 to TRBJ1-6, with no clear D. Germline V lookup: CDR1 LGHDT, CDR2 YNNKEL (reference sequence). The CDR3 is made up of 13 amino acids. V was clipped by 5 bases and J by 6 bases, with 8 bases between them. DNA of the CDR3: TGTGCCAGCAGCAGGGAAGCTAATTCACCCCTCCACTAT. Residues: CASSREANSPLHY.

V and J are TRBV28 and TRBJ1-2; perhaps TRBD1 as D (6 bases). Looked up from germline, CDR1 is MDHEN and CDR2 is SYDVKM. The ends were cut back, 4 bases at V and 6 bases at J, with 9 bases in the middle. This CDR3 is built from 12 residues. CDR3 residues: CASSSGVNGYTF. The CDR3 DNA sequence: TGTGCCAGCAGTTCAGGGGTAAATGGCTACACCTTC.

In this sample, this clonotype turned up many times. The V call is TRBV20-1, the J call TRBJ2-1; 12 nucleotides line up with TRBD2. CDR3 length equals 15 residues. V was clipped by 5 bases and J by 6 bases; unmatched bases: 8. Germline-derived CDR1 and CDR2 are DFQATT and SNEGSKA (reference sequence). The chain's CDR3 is CSAYRASGRANEQFF. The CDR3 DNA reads TGCAGTGCTTATAGGGCTAGCGGGAGGGCCAATGAGCAGTTCTTC.

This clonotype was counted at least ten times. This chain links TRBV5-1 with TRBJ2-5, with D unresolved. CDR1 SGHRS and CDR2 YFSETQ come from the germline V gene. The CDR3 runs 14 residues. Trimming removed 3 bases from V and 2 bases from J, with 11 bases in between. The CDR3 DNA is TGCGCCAGCAGCTCCCCCCCACAGCAAGAGACCCAGTACTTC. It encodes CASSSPPQQETQYF.

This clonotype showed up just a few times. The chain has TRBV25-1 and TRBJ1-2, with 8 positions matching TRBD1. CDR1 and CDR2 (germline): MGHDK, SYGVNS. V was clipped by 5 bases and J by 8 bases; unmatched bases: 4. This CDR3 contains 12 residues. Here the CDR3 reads CASSPTGAGYTF. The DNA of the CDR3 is TGTGCCAGCAGTCCGACAGGGGCGGGCTACACCTTC.

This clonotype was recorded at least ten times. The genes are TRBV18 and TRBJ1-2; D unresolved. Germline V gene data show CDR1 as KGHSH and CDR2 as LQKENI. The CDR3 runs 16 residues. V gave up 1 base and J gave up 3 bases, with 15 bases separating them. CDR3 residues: CASSPLSGADDYGYTF. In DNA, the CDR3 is TGTGCCAGCTCACCACTCTCAGGTGCTGACGACTATGGCTACACCTTC. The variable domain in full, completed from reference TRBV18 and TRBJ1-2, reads NAGVMQNPRHLVRRRGQEARLRCSPMKGHSHVYWYRQLPEEGLKFMVYLQKENIIDESGMPKERFSAEFPKEGPSILRIQQVVRGDSAAYFCASSPLSGADDYGYTFGSGTRLTVV.

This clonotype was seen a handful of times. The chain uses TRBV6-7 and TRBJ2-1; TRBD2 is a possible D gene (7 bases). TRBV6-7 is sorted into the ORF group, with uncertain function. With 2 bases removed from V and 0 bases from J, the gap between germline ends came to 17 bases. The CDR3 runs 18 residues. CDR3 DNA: TGTGCCAGCAGTTACAAGGGGGGGACTGGAAGCTCCTACAATGAGCAGTTCTTC. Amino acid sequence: CASSYKGGTGSSYNEQFF.

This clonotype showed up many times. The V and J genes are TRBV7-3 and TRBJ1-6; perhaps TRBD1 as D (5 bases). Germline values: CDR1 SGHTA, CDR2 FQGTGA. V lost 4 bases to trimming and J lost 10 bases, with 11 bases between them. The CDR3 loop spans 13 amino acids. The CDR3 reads CASSSRAGSPLHF. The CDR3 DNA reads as TGTGCCAGCAGCTCACGGGCAGGGTCACCCCTCCACTTT. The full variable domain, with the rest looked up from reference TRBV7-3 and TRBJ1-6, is GAGVSQTPSNKVTEKGKYVELRCDPISGHTALYWYRQSLGQGPEFLIYFQGTGAADDSGLPNDRFFAVRPEGSVSTLKIQRTERGDSAVYLCASSSRAGSPLHFGNGTRLTVT.

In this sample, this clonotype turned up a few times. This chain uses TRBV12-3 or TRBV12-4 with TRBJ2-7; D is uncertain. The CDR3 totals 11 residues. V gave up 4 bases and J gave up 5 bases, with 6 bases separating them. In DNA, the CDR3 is TGTGCCAGCAGTTCTAGGAACGAGCAGTACTTC. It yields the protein CASSSRNEQYF.

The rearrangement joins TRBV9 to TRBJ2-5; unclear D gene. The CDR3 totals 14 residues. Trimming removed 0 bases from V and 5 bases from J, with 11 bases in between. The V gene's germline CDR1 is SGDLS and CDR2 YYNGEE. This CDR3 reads CASSVDLLGETQYF. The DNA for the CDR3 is TGTGCCAGCAGCGTAGATCTCCTGGGGGAGACCCAGTACTTC. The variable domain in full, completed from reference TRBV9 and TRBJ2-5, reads DSGVTQTPKHLITATGQRVTLRCSPRSGDLSVYWYQQSLDQGLQFLIQYYNGEERAKGNILERFSAQQFPDLHSELNLSSLELGDSALYFCASSVDLLGETQYFGPGTRLLVL.